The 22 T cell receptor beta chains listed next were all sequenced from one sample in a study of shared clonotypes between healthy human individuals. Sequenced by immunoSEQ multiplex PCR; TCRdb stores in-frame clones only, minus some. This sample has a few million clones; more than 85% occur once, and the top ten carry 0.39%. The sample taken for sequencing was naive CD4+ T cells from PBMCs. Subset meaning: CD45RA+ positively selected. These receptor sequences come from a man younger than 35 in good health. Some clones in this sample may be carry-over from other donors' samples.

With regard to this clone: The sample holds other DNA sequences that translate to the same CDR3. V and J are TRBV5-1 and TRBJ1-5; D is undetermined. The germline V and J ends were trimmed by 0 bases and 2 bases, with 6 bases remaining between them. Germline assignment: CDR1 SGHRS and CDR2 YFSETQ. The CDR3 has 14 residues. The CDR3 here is CASSLGEGNQPQHF. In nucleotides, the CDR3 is TGCGCCAGCAGCTTGGGAGAGGGCAATCAGCCCCAGCATTTT.

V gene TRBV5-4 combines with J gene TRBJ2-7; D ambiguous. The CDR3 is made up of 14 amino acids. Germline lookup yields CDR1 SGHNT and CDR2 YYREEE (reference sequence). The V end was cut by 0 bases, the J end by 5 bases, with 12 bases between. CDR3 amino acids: CASSLEISSNEQYF. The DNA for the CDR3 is TGTGCCAGCAGCTTGGAGATCTCTAGTAACGAGCAGTACTTC.

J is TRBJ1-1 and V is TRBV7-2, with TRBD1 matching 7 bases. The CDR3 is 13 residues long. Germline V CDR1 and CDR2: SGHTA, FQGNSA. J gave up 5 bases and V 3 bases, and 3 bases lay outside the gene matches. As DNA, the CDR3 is TGTGCCAGCAGCTTTCAGGGGGGGACTGAAGCTTTCTTT. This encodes CASSFQGGTEAFF.

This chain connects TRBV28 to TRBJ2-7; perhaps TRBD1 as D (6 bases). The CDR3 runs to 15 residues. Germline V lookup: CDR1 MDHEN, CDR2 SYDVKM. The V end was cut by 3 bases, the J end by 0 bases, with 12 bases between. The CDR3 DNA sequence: TGTGCCAGCAGTTTTACAGGGAAGAGCTCCTACGAGCAGTACTTC. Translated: CASSFTGKSSYEQYF.

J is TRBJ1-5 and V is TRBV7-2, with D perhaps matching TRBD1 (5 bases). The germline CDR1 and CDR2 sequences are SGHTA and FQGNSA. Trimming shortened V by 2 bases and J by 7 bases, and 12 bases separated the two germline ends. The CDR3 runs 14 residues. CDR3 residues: CASSLMGPKQPQHF. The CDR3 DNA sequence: TGTGCCAGCAGCTTAATGGGGCCCAAGCAGCCCCAGCATTTT.

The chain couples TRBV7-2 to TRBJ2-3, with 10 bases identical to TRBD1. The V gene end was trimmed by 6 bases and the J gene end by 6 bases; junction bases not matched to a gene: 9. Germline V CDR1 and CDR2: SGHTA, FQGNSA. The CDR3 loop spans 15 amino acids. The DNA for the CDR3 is TGTGCCAGCAGGACAGGGGGCAGGGGGAGGGATACGCAGTATTTT. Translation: CASRTGGRGRDTQYF.

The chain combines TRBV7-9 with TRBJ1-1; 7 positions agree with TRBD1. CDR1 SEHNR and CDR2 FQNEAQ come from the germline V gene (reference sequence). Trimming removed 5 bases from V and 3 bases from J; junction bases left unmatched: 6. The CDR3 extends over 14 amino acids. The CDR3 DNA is TGTGCCAGCAGCCAGTCAGGGGGGGACACTGAAGCTTTCTTT. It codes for CASSQSGGDTEAFF.

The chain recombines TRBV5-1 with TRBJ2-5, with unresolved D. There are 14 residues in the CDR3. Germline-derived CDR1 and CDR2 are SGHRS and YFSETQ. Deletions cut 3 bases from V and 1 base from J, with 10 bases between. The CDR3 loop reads CASSSRASQETQYF. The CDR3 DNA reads TGCGCCAGCAGCTCACGGGCGTCCCAAGAGACCCAGTACTTC.

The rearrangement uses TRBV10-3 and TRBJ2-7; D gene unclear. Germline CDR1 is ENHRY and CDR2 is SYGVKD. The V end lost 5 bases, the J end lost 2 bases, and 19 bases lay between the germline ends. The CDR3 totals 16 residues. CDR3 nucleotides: TGTGCCATCAGTCCCCCGGGTGTGACTCGAACCTACGAGCAGTACTTC. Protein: CAISPPGVTRTYEQYF.

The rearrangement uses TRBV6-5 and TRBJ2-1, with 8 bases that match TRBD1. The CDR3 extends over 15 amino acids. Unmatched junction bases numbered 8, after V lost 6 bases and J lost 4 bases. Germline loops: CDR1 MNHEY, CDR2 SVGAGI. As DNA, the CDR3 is TGTGCCAGCAGGACAGGGGTGGGGTCTTACAATGAGCAGTTCTTC. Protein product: CASRTGVGSYNEQFF.

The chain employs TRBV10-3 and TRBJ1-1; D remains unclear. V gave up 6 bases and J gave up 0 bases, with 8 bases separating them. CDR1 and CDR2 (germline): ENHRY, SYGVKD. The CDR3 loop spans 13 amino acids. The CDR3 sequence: CAIRDVLNTEAFF. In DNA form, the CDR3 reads TGTGCCATCAGGGACGTTTTGAACACTGAAGCTTTCTTT.

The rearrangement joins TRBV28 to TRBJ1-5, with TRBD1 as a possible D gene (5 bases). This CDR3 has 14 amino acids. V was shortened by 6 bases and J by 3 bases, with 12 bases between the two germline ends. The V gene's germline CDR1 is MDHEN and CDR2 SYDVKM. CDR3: CASRSPGPNQPQHF. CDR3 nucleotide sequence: TGTGCCAGCAGATCGCCGGGACCCAATCAGCCCCAGCATTTT.

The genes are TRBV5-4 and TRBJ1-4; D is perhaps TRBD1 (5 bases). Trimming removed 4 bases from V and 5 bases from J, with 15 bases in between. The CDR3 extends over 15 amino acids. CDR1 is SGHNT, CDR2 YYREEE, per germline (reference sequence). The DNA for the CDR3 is TGTGCCAGCAGCCCGTCGGGGACCCGGAATGAAAAACTGTTTTTT. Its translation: CASSPSGTRNEKLFF.

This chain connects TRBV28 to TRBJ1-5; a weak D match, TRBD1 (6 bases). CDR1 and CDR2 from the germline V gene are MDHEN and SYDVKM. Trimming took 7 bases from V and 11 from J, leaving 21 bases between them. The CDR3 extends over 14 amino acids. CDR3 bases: TGTGCCAGCACAGGGGTCAGAGGAGGAGGCACCCAGCATTTT. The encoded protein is CASTGVRGGGTQHF.

The CDR3 loop reads CASSLGQGGIDTQYF. DNA for the CDR3: TGTGCCAGCAGCTTAGGACAGGGGGGGATAGATACGCAGTATTTT. The J gene is TRBJ2-3, the V gene TRBV7-2; 9 nucleotides agree with TRBD1. CDR3 size: 15 residues. Looked up from germline, CDR1 is SGHTA and CDR2 is FQGNSA. V shed 1 base and J 5 bases; nucleotides not matched to a gene: 4.

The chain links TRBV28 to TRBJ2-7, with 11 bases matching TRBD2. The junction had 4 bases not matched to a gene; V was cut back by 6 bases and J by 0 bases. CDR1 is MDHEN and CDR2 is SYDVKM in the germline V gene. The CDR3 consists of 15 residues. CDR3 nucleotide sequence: TGTGCCAGCAGCGGAACTAGCGGGAGCTCCTACGAGCAGTACTTC. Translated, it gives CASSGTSGSSYEQYF.

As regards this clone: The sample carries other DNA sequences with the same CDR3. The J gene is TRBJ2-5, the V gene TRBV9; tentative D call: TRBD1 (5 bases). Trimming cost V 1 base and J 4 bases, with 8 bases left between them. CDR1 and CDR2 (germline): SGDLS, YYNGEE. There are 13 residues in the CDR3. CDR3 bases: TGTGCCAGCAGCGTAAGGGGCGGAGAGACCCAGTACTTC. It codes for CASSVRGGETQYF.

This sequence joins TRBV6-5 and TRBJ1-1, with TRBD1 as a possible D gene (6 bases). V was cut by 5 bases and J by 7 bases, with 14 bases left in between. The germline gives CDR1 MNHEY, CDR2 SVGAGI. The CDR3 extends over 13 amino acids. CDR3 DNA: TGTGCCAGCAGTAAACCGGGACACATTGAAGCTTTCTTT. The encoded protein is CASSKPGHIEAFF.

The CDR3 DNA follows: TGTGCCTGGACGGGACTAGCGGTGGGCACCGGGGAGCTGTTTTTT. This sequence encodes CAWTGLAVGTGELFF. The chain recombines TRBV30 with TRBJ2-2; TRBD2 aligns across 11 bases. The CDR3 totals 15 residues. Per the germline V gene, CDR1 is GTSNPN and CDR2 is SVGIG (reference sequence). Unmatched junction bases numbered 5, after V lost 4 bases and J lost 4 bases.

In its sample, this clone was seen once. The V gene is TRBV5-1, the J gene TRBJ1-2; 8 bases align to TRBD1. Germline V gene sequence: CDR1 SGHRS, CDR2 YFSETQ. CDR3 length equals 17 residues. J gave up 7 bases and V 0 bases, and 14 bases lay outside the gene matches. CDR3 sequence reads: CASSLVPQGATYGGYTF. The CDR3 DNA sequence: TGCGCCAGCAGCTTGGTCCCTCAGGGGGCCACCTATGGTGGCTACACCTTC. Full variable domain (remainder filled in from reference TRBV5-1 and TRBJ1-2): KAGVTQTPRYLIKTRGQQVTLSCSPISGHRSVSWYQQTPGQGLQFLFEYFSETQRNKGNFPGRFSGRQFSNSRSEMNVSTLELGDSALYLCASSLVPQGATYGGYTFGSGTRLTVV.

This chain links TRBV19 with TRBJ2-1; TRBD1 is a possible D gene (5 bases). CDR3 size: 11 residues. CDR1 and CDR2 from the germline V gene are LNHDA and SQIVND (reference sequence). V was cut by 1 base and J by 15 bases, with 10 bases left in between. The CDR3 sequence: CASSIGAGMFF. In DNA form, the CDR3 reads TGTGCCAGTAGTATAGGGGCAGGGATGTTCTTC.

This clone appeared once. CDR3 coding DNA: TGCGCCAGCAGCCAATGGGACCAAATAGTTTATGAGCAGTTCTTC. This codes for CASSQWDQIVYEQFF. The chain employs TRBV4-1 and TRBJ2-1; D possibly uses TRBD1 or TRBD2 (5 bases each). This CDR3 is built from 15 residues. Per germline, CDR1 MGHRA and CDR2 YSYEKL. Trimming left V 2 bases short and J 8 bases short, with 16 bases between.